Shown below are 24 T cell receptor beta chains from a single sample sequenced in a study of shared clonotypes between healthy human individuals. The method was immunoSEQ multiplex PCR; TCRdb's version includes in-frame clones alone and lacks a portion of them. Counted here are about 490,000 clones, 75% to 85% occurring once; the ten biggest clones make up 10% to 15%. Sequencing used PBMCs. Source of these receptors: a woman in her thirties or forties in good health. Some clones in this sample may be carry-over from other donors' samples.

The chain combines TRBV7-2 with TRBJ1-2; 9 bases align to TRBD1. CDR3 size: 16 residues. CDR1 and CDR2 (germline): SGHTA, FQGNSA. The ends lost 5 bases at V and 5 bases at J; junction bases unmatched: 12. CDR3 DNA: TGTGCCAGCAGCGAAACACAGGGGGCGCGGTCGTATGGCTACACCTTC. Its translation is CASSETQGARSYGYTF.

The rearrangement uses TRBV29-1 and TRBJ2-5, with D tentatively TRBD2 (5 bases). Germline CDR1 SQVTM, CDR2 ANQGSEA. This CDR3 is 14 amino acids long. With 4 bases removed from V and 5 bases from J, the gap between germline ends came to 17 bases. CDR3 amino acids: CSVGAVGPGETQYF. The DNA of the CDR3 is TGCAGCGTTGGCGCTGTCGGACCGGGGGAGACCCAGTACTTC.

This clone was detected once. The V gene is TRBV5-8, the J gene TRBJ2-1, with TRBD1 identical over 7 bases. The CDR3 totals 15 residues. V was clipped by 4 bases and J by 6 bases; unmatched bases: 10. In germline, CDR1 is SGHTS, CDR2 YDEGEE. CDR3 sequence reads: CASSPARGGLNEQFF. CDR3 sequence (DNA): TGTGCCAGCAGCCCCGCGCGAGGGGGCCTCAATGAGCAGTTCTTC.

V usage is TRBV4-1 and J usage is TRBJ2-1; the match to TRBD2 covers 11 bases. V dropped 8 bases and J dropped 3; count of bases not matched to a gene: 9. The CDR3 contains 16 residues. Germline V gene data show CDR1 as MGHRA and CDR2 as YSYEKL. CDR3 in DNA: TGCGCCAGCGGAACTAGCGGGGGTACAATCTACAATGAGCAGTTCTTC. It yields the protein CASGTSGGTIYNEQFF.

The chain carries TRBV7-2 and TRBJ2-5; D assignment may be TRBD1 or TRBD2 (7 bases each). Per germline, CDR1 SGHTA and CDR2 FQGNSA. Deletions cut 5 bases from V and 1 base from J, with 14 bases between. The CDR3 is made up of 15 amino acids. The CDR3 reads CASSQGGRGQETQYF. CDR3 in DNA: TGTGCCAGCAGCCAGGGGGGGCGGGGCCAAGAGACCCAGTACTTC.

The J gene is TRBJ2-7, the V gene TRBV27; D is possibly TRBD1 or TRBD2 (5 bases each). Germline V gives CDR1 MNHEY, CDR2 SMNVEV (reference sequence). Trimming left V 9 bases short and J 4 bases short, with 13 bases between. The CDR3 runs 12 residues. CDR3 amino acids: CASRDLGYEQYF. As DNA, the CDR3 is TGTGCCAGTCGGGACCTAGGATACGAGCAGTACTTC.

The chain has TRBV28 and TRBJ1-4, with D possibly matching TRBD1 (5 bases). V lost 5 bases, J lost 5 bases, and 15 bases lay in between. CDR1 and CDR2 (germline): MDHEN, SYDVKM. The CDR3 extends over 15 amino acids. CDR3 residues: CASSPHRGGNEKLFF. Here the CDR3 DNA reads TGTGCCAGCAGTCCCCATCGGGGGGGAAATGAAAAACTGTTTTTT.

A note on this clone: A much bigger clone sits one base away, suggesting this may be a read error. The chain recombines TRBV2 with TRBJ1-4; 7 nucleotides line up with TRBD1. The germline gives CDR1 SNHLY, CDR2 FYNNEI. This CDR3 spans 14 amino acids. CDR3 sequence (DNA): TGTGTCAGCACCTGGAACAGGGGTAATGAAAAACTGTTTTTT. It codes for CVSTWNRGNEKLFF.

By its share, this clone is medium-sized. Other nucleotide sequences in the sample specify the same CDR3. The chain employs TRBV7-2 and TRBJ1-1, with unresolved D. V was clipped by 3 bases and J by 0 bases, with 8 bases between them. This CDR3 comprises 14 residues. Germline CDR1 SGHTA, CDR2 FQGNSA. CDR3 nucleotide sequence: TGTGCCAGCAGCTTCGGGATGTTGAACACTGAAGCTTTCTTT. This codes for CASSFGMLNTEAFF.

The chain combines TRBV25-1 with TRBJ2-6; 8 nucleotides match TRBD1. Germline trimming cut 11 bases from V and 0 bases from J; bases unmatched to any gene: 9. Germline lookup yields CDR1 MGHDK and CDR2 SYGVNS. This CDR3 contains 16 residues. The CDR3 region is CAVQTGASSGANVLTF. CDR3 coding DNA: TGTGCCGTCCAGACAGGGGCGAGCTCTGGGGCCAACGTCCTGACTTTC. Using reference TRBV25-1 and TRBJ2-6 for the parts outside the CDR3, the full variable domain is EADIYQTPRYLVIGTGKKITLECSQTMGHDKMYWYQQDPGMELHLIHYSYGVNSTEKGDLSSESTVSRIRTEHFPLTLESARPSHTSQYLCAVQTGASSGANVLTFGAGSRLTVL.

The chain combines TRBV2 with TRBJ2-1; a possible D gene is TRBD2 (5 bases). CDR3 length equals 15 residues. Trimming removed 8 bases from V and 1 base from J, with 15 bases in between. Germline values: CDR1 SNHLY, CDR2 FYNNEI. The CDR3 protein is CASSSSEVSYNEQFF. In DNA, the CDR3 is TGTGCCAGCTCATCTTCGGAGGTATCCTACAATGAGCAGTTCTTC.

This rearrangement joins TRBV2 to TRBJ2-5; tentatively, D is TRBD1 or TRBD2 (5 bases each). The last part of the DNA fits TRBJ2-7 better; the J call may be wrong. Germline V gene data show CDR1 as SNHLY and CDR2 as FYNNEI. The CDR3 is made up of 20 amino acids. Here the CDR3 reads CASSEALHIGPGRFSYEQYF. CDR3 DNA: TGTGCCAGCAGTGAAGCGCTTCATATAGGTCCGGGGCGATTCTCCTACGAGCAGTACTTC.

The V call is TRBV7-2, the J call TRBJ2-3, with 9 bases that match TRBD2. This CDR3 is built from 16 residues. From germline, CDR1 is SGHTA and CDR2 FQGNSA. After removal of 5 bases from V and 5 bases from J, the junction contained 11 bases not matched to a gene. CDR3: CASSPRLAAPGDTQYF. The DNA for the CDR3 is TGTGCCAGCAGCCCAAGACTAGCGGCCCCGGGAGATACGCAGTATTTT.

The chain uses TRBV5-4 and TRBJ2-1, with 12 bases aligning to TRBD1. This CDR3 comprises 15 residues. The germline V gene has CDR1 SGHNT and CDR2 YYREEE (reference sequence). The V gene end was trimmed by 4 bases and the J gene end by 4 bases; junction bases not matched to a gene: 3. In nucleotides, the CDR3 is TGTGCCAGCAGCCCGGGACAGGGGGCGTACAATGAGCAGTTCTTC. It yields the protein CASSPGQGAYNEQFF.

V gene TRBV19 combines with J gene TRBJ2-2; TRBD2 aligns across 7 bases. Trimming at V came to 7 bases and at J to 2 bases, leaving 7 bases not matched to a gene. The CDR3 runs 15 residues. Germline V gene lookup returns CDR1 LNHDA and CDR2 SQIVND (reference sequence). In nucleotides, the CDR3 is TGTGCCAGTATCCGGACGGGGGGAAACACCGGGGAGCTGTTTTTT. The encoded protein is CASIRTGGNTGELFF.

This clone was picked up a small number of times. Other DNA sequences in this specimen translate into the identical CDR3. V usage is TRBV5-4 and J usage is TRBJ2-1, with 11 bases that match TRBD1. V trimming: 3 bases; J trimming: 3 bases; junction bases outside the gene matches: 2. Germline V gene sequence: CDR1 SGHNT, CDR2 YYREEE (reference sequence). This CDR3 has 15 residues. Here the CDR3 reads CASSSGTGGYNEQFF. The DNA of the CDR3 is TGTGCCAGCAGCTCCGGGACAGGGGGCTACAATGAGCAGTTCTTC. Filled out from reference TRBV5-4 and TRBJ2-1, the complete variable domain reads ETGVTQSPTHLIKTRGQQVTLRCSSQSGHNTVSWYQQALGQGPQFIFQYYREEENGRGNFPPRFSGLQFPNYSSELNVNALELDDSALYLCASSSGTGGYNEQFFGPGTRLTVL.

This chain uses TRBV7-9 with TRBJ2-1, with 11 bases lining up with TRBD2. Per the germline V gene, CDR1 is SEHNR and CDR2 is FQNEAQ (reference sequence). Losses at the gene ends were 2 bases for V and 9 bases for J; bases not matched to a gene: 6. The CDR3 spans 15 residues. In DNA form, the CDR3 reads TGTGCCAGCAGCTTACATAGCGGGAGGGCCGGTGAGCAGTTCTTC. Translation: CASSLHSGRAGEQFF.

Points on this clone: Given a far larger clone just one base away, this is likely a sequencing read error. Other nucleotide sequences from this sample produce the same CDR3. V and J are TRBV5-1 and TRBJ2-3; TRBD2 matches 7 bases. CDR1 SGHRS and CDR2 YFSETQ come from the germline V gene. This CDR3 is built from 15 residues. The junction had 4 bases not matched to a gene; V was cut back by 0 bases and J by 3 bases. CDR3 residues: CASSLGLAVTDTQYF. The CDR3 DNA is TGCGCCAGCAGCTTGGGGCTAGCGGTTACAGATACGCAGTATTTT.

This clone is medium-sized. Different DNA sequences within this sample yield the same CDR3. This sequence joins TRBV14 and TRBJ2-7, with 8 bases that match TRBD2. Trimming cost V 3 bases and J 6 bases; bases outside gene matches: 19. The V gene's germline CDR1 is SGHDN and CDR2 FVKESK. CDR3 length equals 18 residues. The CDR3 spells CASSHRKKAGAPLGEQYF. The CDR3 nucleotides are TGTGCCAGCAGCCACCGGAAAAAAGCGGGAGCCCCCCTGGGCGAGCAGTACTTC.

V usage is TRBV14 and J usage is TRBJ2-7; 7 bases map to TRBD2. This CDR3 is built from 15 residues. In germline, CDR1 is SGHDN, CDR2 FVKESK. Trimming cost V 1 base and J 4 bases; bases outside gene matches: 7. The CDR3, as DNA: TGTGCCAGCAGCCAAGCTACGGGAGGAGGTTACGAGCAGTACTTC. This sequence encodes CASSQATGGGYEQYF.

The rearrangement joins TRBV10-3 to TRBJ2-1, with 9 positions matching TRBD2. Unmatched junction bases numbered 4, after V lost 2 bases and J lost 5 bases. CDR3 length: 15 residues. Germline CDR1 reads ENHRY; CDR2 reads SYGVKD. CDR3 sequence reads: CAISEVPSGNNEQFF. The DNA for the CDR3 is TGTGCCATCAGTGAGGTCCCTAGCGGGAACAATGAGCAGTTCTTC.

This rearrangement joins TRBV6-1 to TRBJ2-7, with TRBD2 matching over 8 bases. This CDR3 region has 17 residues. Germline CDR1 and CDR2: MNHNS and SASEGT. V shed 2 bases and J 1 base; nucleotides not matched to a gene: 10. The CDR3 protein is CASSENLAAGGSYEQYF. The CDR3 DNA reads as TGTGCCAGCAGTGAAAATCTAGCGGCGGGGGGATCCTACGAGCAGTACTTC.

This chain joins TRBV19 and TRBJ1-1; D call uncertain. Trimming took off 5 bases at V and 1 base at J, with 8 bases between the two ends. Germline values: CDR1 LNHDA, CDR2 SQIVND (reference sequence). The CDR3 sequence is 13 residues long. This CDR3 is CASSSPGNTEAFF. CDR3 DNA sequence: TGTGCCAGTAGTTCTCCAGGGAACACTGAAGCTTTCTTT.

In its sample, this clone was seen a few times. The chain has TRBV7-9 and TRBJ1-1; a weak D match, TRBD1 (6 bases). There are 13 residues in the CDR3. V gave up 5 bases and J gave up 3 bases, with 10 bases separating them. The V gene's germline CDR1 is SEHNR and CDR2 FQNEAQ (reference sequence). Here the CDR3 DNA reads TGTGCCAGCAGCGCAGAGGGGGACACTGAAGCTTTCTTT. Residues: CASSAEGDTEAFF.